These T cell receptor beta chains were read from a single sample in a study of blood T cell repertoires in COVID-19. Sequenced by immunoSEQ multiplex PCR; TCRdb stores in-frame clones only, minus some. The data hold hundreds of thousands of clones, with 89% observed a single time. Sequenced input: peripheral blood. These receptors originate from a man aged 18 to 29 with COVID-19, enrolled during active disease. The CDR3 runs from the conserved cysteine through the conserved F or W. Fields, in order: V gene, D gene, clone size, J gene, CDR3 protein, CDR3 DNA. D genes are given only for firm matches. Size is omitted from some rows. Given values are once, few, many or a class for expanded clones.

V: TRBV3-1/TRBV3-2
D: .
size: many
J: TRBJ2-7
CDR3: CASSQEAMGSYEQYF
DNA: TGTGCCAGCAGCCAAGAAGCGATGGGCTCCTACGAGCAGTACTTC

V: TRBV5-4
D: TRBD1
size: .
J: TRBJ2-2
CDR3: CASSPPGQGLPGELFF
DNA: TGTGCCAGCAGCCCACCGGGACAGGGGCTCCCCGGGGAGCTGTTTTTT

V: TRBV7-2
D: .
size: .
J: TRBJ1-2
CDR3: CASSLASSGASYGYTF
DNA: TGTGCCAGCAGCTTAGCGTCGTCAGGGGCCAGCTATGGCTACACCTTC

V: TRBV7-8
D: TRBD2
size: .
J: TRBJ2-7
CDR3: CASSFSSGSSYEQYF
DNA: TGTGCCAGCAGCTTTTCTAGCGGGAGTTCCTACGAGCAGTACTTC

V: TRBV6-6
D: TRBD1
size: .
J: TRBJ2-5
CDR3: CASSYSRGRTETQYF
DNA: TGTGCCAGCAGTTACTCGAGGGGGCGTACGGAGACCCAGTACTTC

V: TRBV2
D: .
size: .
J: TRBJ1-4
CDR3: CASRIVDKFNEKLFF
DNA: TGTGCCAGCAGAATAGTAGACAAGTTTAATGAAAAACTGTTTTTT

V: TRBV2
D: .
size: .
J: TRBJ2-6
CDR3: CASSELEVGGANVLTF
DNA: TGTGCCAGCAGTGAACTGGAGGTCGGTGGGGCCAACGTCCTGACTTTC

V: TRBV11-2
D: .
size: .
J: TRBJ1-5
CDR3: CASSLEGEGQPQHF
DNA: TGTGCCAGCAGCTTAGAAGGGGAGGGACAGCCCCAGCATTTT

V: TRBV2
D: .
size: .
J: TRBJ2-1
CDR3: CASSTTRGTHNEQFF
DNA: TGTGCCAGCAGTACAACGCGGGGGACACACAATGAGCAGTTCTTC

V: TRBV28
D: .
size: .
J: TRBJ1-4
CDR3: CASSLATDSNEKLFF
DNA: TGTGCCAGCAGTTTAGCCACGGACAGTAATGAAAAACTGTTTTTT

V: TRBV3-1/TRBV3-2
D: .
size: .
J: TRBJ1-1
CDR3: CASSQHRGTEAFF
DNA: TGTGCCAGCAGCCAGCACCGGGGAACTGAAGCTTTCTTT

V: TRBV6-6
D: TRBD1
size: .
J: TRBJ1-2
CDR3: CASRNRGDNYGYTF
DNA: TGTGCCAGCCGCAACAGGGGAGATAACTATGGCTACACCTTC

V: TRBV15
D: TRBD2
size: .
J: TRBJ2-1
CDR3: CATSRVSGRIDEQFF
DNA: TGTGCCACCAGCAGAGTTAGCGGGAGGATTGATGAGCAGTTCTTC

V: TRBV7-9
D: TRBD1
size: .
J: TRBJ1-3
CDR3: CASSAQGAGGNTIYF
DNA: TGTGCCAGCAGCGCCCAGGGGGCTGGGGGAAACACCATATATTTT

V: TRBV30
D: .
size: .
J: TRBJ2-2
CDR3: CAWREKGQDTGELFF
DNA: TGTGCCTGGAGGGAAAAGGGGCAGGACACCGGGGAGCTGTTTTTT

V: TRBV6-5
D: .
size: .
J: TRBJ2-7
CDR3: CASSRGGGTYEQYF
DNA: TGTGCCAGCAGTCGCGGTGGGGGGACCTACGAGCAGTACTTC

V: TRBV28
D: TRBD2
size: .
J: TRBJ2-5
CDR3: CASTLAGEETQYF
DNA: TGTGCCAGCACCCTGGCGGGGGAAGAGACCCAGTACTTC

V: TRBV7-8
D: .
size: .
J: TRBJ1-5
CDR3: CASSLSWEIGQPQHF
DNA: TGTGCCAGCAGCCTTAGTTGGGAGATCGGACAGCCCCAGCATTTT

V: TRBV5-1
D: .
size: .
J: TRBJ2-7
CDR3: CASGPLPGHPSYEQYF
DNA: TGCGCCAGCGGCCCTCTTCCGGGACATCCGTCCTACGAGCAGTACTTC

V: TRBV6-5
D: TRBD2
size: once
J: TRBJ2-1
CDR3: CASRGTSRPNEQFF
DNA: TGTGCCAGCAGAGGGACTAGCCGTCCCAATGAGCAGTTCTTC

V: TRBV5-1
D: .
size: .
J: TRBJ1-1
CDR3: CASSSGQHTEAFF
DNA: TGCGCCAGCAGCTCCGGACAGCACACTGAAGCTTTCTTT

V: TRBV3-1/TRBV3-2
D: .
size: .
J: TRBJ1-5
CDR3: CASSHAGASNQPQHF
DNA: TGTGCCAGCAGCCACGCAGGGGCTAGCAATCAGCCCCAGCATTTT

V: TRBV4-1
D: .
size: .
J: TRBJ2-7
CDR3: CASSQDRWGGQVYEQYF
DNA: TGCGCCAGCAGCCAAGACAGGTGGGGAGGACAGGTATACGAGCAGTACTTC

V: TRBV2
D: TRBD2
size: .
J: TRBJ2-3
CDR3: CASSGISGETQYF
DNA: TGTGCCAGCAGTGGGATTAGCGGGGAGACGCAGTATTTT

V: TRBV9
D: .
size: once
J: TRBJ2-1
CDR3: CASSSRASYNEQFF
DNA: TGTGCCAGCAGCTCCAGGGCTTCCTACAATGAGCAGTTCTTC

V: TRBV5-4
D: TRBD1
size: .
J: TRBJ1-2
CDR3: CASSAGQEYGYTF
DNA: TGTGCCAGCAGCGCGGGACAGGAGTATGGCTACACCTTC

V: TRBV6-6
D: TRBD1
size: once
J: TRBJ1-2
CDR3: CASSSGQGFYYGYTF
DNA: TGTGCCAGCAGTTCGGGACAGGGATTTTACTATGGCTACACCTTC

V: TRBV5-4
D: .
size: .
J: TRBJ1-1
CDR3: CASSSGGTEAFF
DNA: TGTGCCAGCAGCTCGGGTGGCACTGAAGCTTTCTTT

V: TRBV5-6
D: .
size: .
J: TRBJ2-7
CDR3: CASSFYPGTYYEQYF
DNA: TGTGCCAGCAGCTTTTACCCGGGAACCTACTACGAGCAGTACTTC

V: TRBV7-9
D: .
size: .
J: TRBJ2-7
CDR3: CASSLGLAYEQYF
DNA: TGTGCCAGCAGCTTAGGGCTAGCCTACGAGCAGTACTTC

V: TRBV6-5
D: .
size: .
J: TRBJ1-5
CDR3: CASSIVGSQPQHF
DNA: TGTGCCAGCTCGATTGTCGGGAGCCAGCCCCAGCATTTT

V: TRBV6-5
D: .
size: .
J: TRBJ1-6
CDR3: CASTGQYNSPLHF
DNA: TGTGCCAGCACAGGACAGTATAATTCACCCCTCCACTTT

V: TRBV18
D: .
size: .
J: TRBJ2-6
CDR3: CASSPTEGGANVLTF
DNA: TGTGCCAGCTCGCCTACAGAAGGTGGGGCCAACGTCCTGACTTTC

V: TRBV7-9
D: TRBD2
size: .
J: TRBJ2-5
CDR3: CASSFGGGAETQYF
DNA: TGTGCCAGCAGCTTCGGCGGGGGTGCAGAGACCCAGTACTTC

V: TRBV10-3
D: TRBD1
size: .
J: TRBJ1-1
CDR3: CAISQVIYRGGTEAFF
DNA: TGTGCCATCAGCCAAGTAATATACAGGGGAGGCACTGAAGCTTTCTTT

V: TRBV11-3
D: TRBD1
size: .
J: TRBJ1-1
CDR3: CASSSTRGTEAFF
DNA: TGTGCCAGCAGCTCTACCAGGGGGACTGAAGCTTTCTTT

V: TRBV6-1
D: .
size: .
J: TRBJ1-1
CDR3: CASSEAIRLNTEAFF
DNA: TGTGCCAGCAGTGAAGCTATCCGGTTGAACACTGAAGCTTTCTTT

V: TRBV5-6
D: .
size: .
J: TRBJ1-2
CDR3: CASSLLRWGGYGYTF
DNA: TGTGCCAGCAGCTTGCTCCGATGGGGGGGGTATGGCTACACCTTC

V: TRBV10-3
D: TRBD1
size: few
J: TRBJ2-1
CDR3: CAIRGQHNEQFF
DNA: TGTGCCATCAGGGGACAGCACAATGAGCAGTTCTTC

V: TRBV2
D: TRBD2
size: .
J: TRBJ2-2
CDR3: CASSEAVLSSGRFGGELFF
DNA: TGTGCCAGCAGTGAAGCCGTCCTTTCTAGCGGGAGGTTCGGCGGGGAGCTGTTTTTT

V: TRBV28
D: TRBD2
size: once
J: TRBJ2-7
CDR3: CASRHRTSGTYEQYF
DNA: TGTGCCAGCAGACATCGGACTAGCGGGACCTACGAGCAGTACTTC